This T cell receptor (beta chain) was obtained from a study of blood T cell repertoires in COVID-19. Study at large: The cDNA or gDNA used as material had been derived from T cells, B-cell-depleted T cells, or PBMCs.

Per the original methods: Amplification with reference gene primers provided the estimates of nucleated cell counts. Generated by immunoSEQ multiplex PCR, the TCRdb table keeps only in-frame clones and is missing some. The D gene and trimming were derived from the DNA, and the V and J assignments and clone size from that table. The repertoire holds 200,000 to 300,000 clones, 84% seen once, with under 4.5% in the top ten. A note on this clone: At one end the junction does not follow the germline gene, possibly because of a read error.

In germline, CDR1 is GTSNPN, CDR2 SVGIG (reference sequence). The length of the CDR3 is 14 residues. This sequence joins TRBV30 and TRBJ2-1, with 9 bases that match TRBD2. The clonotype was recovered from a man aged 50-59 years with acute or convalescent COVID-19. The sequenced sample consisted of peripheral blood. The DNA of the CDR3 is TGTGCCTGGGGTGTTAGCGGGAGACGTAATGAGCAGTTCTTC. Protein sequence: CAWGVSGRRNEQFF.